This entry lists 2 T cell receptor beta chains sequenced from one sample in a study of blood T cells in healthy people across ages. Together with a sample-barcoded 5' primer, a J-beta primer mix was included in a second PCR lasting about 6 to 11 cycles. In TCRdb, the 5' RACE reads were re-called with MiXCR into one record per CDR3 protein. The repertoire holds roughly 1.4 million distinct CDR3 sequences, around 59% seen once, with 6.7% in the top ten. Sequencing was carried out using blood. The receptor source for this set is a man aged 18 to 35 in good health.

This clonotype occurred a few times. The V gene is TRBV20-1, the J gene TRBJ2-7; 8 bases map to TRBD2. The CDR3 is made up of 15 amino acids. Germline CDR1 DFQATT, CDR2 SNEGSKA (reference sequence). Germline trimming cut 2 bases from V and 2 bases from J; bases unmatched to any gene: 8. DNA of the CDR3: TGCAGTGCTAGATTGAGCTCGGGAGGGCCCTACGAGCAGTACTTC. Translated, it gives CSARLSSGGPYEQYF.

This clonotype was counted once. The chain recombines TRBV27 with TRBJ1-6, with 7 bases identical to TRBD1. CDR1 and CDR2 (germline): MNHEY, SMNVEV (reference sequence). V lost 2 bases and J lost 7; bases outside the gene matches: 5. The CDR3 is made up of 15 amino acids. The CDR3 reads CASSLQGQLNSPLHF. CDR3 bases: TGTGCCAGCAGTTTACAGGGACAGCTAAATTCACCCCTCCACTTT.